This T cell receptor (beta chain) was sequenced for a study of cytomegalovirus exposure and HLA in healthy donors. Turning to the study itself: Assignment to the Caucasian-associated ancestry cluster applied to over 70% of the roughly 420 genotyped donors. The study's findings and limits: Earlier results showed most TCR beta V segments being productive about 87% or about 30% of the time. The study had only CMV serostatus as immune exposure information.

PCR used 60 Vbeta primers and 13 Jbeta primers. Data came from immunoSEQ multiplex PCR; TCRdb stores just in-frame clones and leaves some out. Found here are about 150,000 clones, around 75% of them singletons; the top ten hold 6% to 8.5%. Comments on this clone: Its cognate antigen is unknown.

What was sequenced was PBMCs. The receptor was derived from a man younger than 45 in good health and CMV-seropositive.

In DNA form, the CDR3 reads TGTGCCAGCTCACCAAGGGAGCCTAGCAATCAGCCCCAGCATTTT. Residues: CASSPREPSNQPQHF. The rearrangement uses TRBV18 and TRBJ1-5; the D is unclear. The CDR3 runs to 15 residues. Germline CDR1 and CDR2: KGHSH and LQKENI. Trimming took 2 bases from V and 0 from J, leaving 8 bases between them.